This T cell receptor beta chain was recovered during a study of shared clonotypes between healthy human individuals. J lost 8 bases, V lost 4 bases, and 11 bases had no gene match. There are 16 residues in the CDR3. Germline lookup yields CDR1 MNHNY and CDR2 SVGAGI (reference sequence). On this clone itself: The antigen remains undetermined.

General study points: Of the naive CD4 clonotypes, around 5.2% were shared across a handful of donors. Estimated clonotype richness was generally higher in naive than memory subsets.

An approximately 200 ng quantity of DNA, 25,000 to 30,000 T cell genomes, went into the sorted-subset replicate PCRs. The authors' processing: Junction-only immunoSEQ data arrived without quality scores, meaning filtering differed. The assay was immunoSEQ multiplex PCR, and TCRdb's table has in-frame clones only and misses some. D and trimming come from the DNA, and the V and J calls and clone size come from that table. The sample yields approximately 2,300,000 clones, about nine tenths seen once. Sequences were obtained from naive CD4+ T cells from PBMCs. Indicated subset: CD45RA+ positively selected. The clonotype was recovered from a man younger than 35 in good health. Some clones in this sample may be carry-over from other donors' samples. This sequence joins TRBV6-6 and TRBJ1-4; 9 positions agree with TRBD1. CDR3 sequence: CASSLLLQGAWEKLFF. The CDR3, as DNA: TGTGCCAGCAGTTTATTACTACAGGGGGCCTGGGAAAAACTGTTTTTT.